A selection of T cell receptor beta chains follows, all from one sample in a study of cytotoxic CD8 clonotypes in ibrutinib-treated CLL. Generated by immunoSEQ multiplex PCR, the TCRdb table keeps only in-frame clones and is missing some. The table lists 50,000 to 65,000 clones, approximately 75% of them singletons. The material sequenced was PBMCs, taken after 12 months of ibrutinib treatment. The receptors come from a human donor with chronic lymphocytic leukemia. Each CDR3 is given with its conserved first and last residue. The D gene is left open where the match is weak. A row's size may be missing; if present it is once, few, many or a size class.

d_call: -
clone_size: -
v_call: TRBV19
cdr3_length: 14
j_call: TRBJ2-4
cdr3_nt: TGTGCCACCAGACAAGTCGGGGACAAAAACATTCAGTACTTC
cdr3_aa: CATRQVGDKNIQYF

d_call: TRBD1
clone_size: few
v_call: TRBV7-2
cdr3_length: 16
j_call: TRBJ2-7
cdr3_nt: TGTGCCAGCAGCCATATAACGCAGGGGGCGCGGTACGAGCAGTACTTC
cdr3_aa: CASSHITQGARYEQYF

d_call: TRBD1
clone_size: -
v_call: TRBV9
cdr3_length: 14
j_call: TRBJ1-4
cdr3_nt: TGTGCCAGCAGCGTAGGGACAGGGCCCGAAAAACTGTTTTTT
cdr3_aa: CASSVGTGPEKLFF

d_call: -
clone_size: -
v_call: TRBV5-1
cdr3_length: 14
j_call: TRBJ1-2
cdr3_nt: TGCGCCAGCAGCTTGGACGGCCAGAGCTATGGCTACACCTTC
cdr3_aa: CASSLDGQSYGYTF

d_call: -
clone_size: -
v_call: TRBV4-2
cdr3_length: 16
j_call: TRBJ2-2
cdr3_nt: TGTGCCAGCAGCCTTTATTTTAGTGAAAACACCGGGGAGCTGTTTTTT
cdr3_aa: CASSLYFSENTGELFF

d_call: -
clone_size: -
v_call: TRBV6-5
cdr3_length: 14
j_call: TRBJ1-1
cdr3_nt: TGTGCCAGCAGTTATCTGCAGGGGCGGCCTGAAGCTTTCTTT
cdr3_aa: CASSYLQGRPEAFF

d_call: -
clone_size: -
v_call: TRBV28
cdr3_length: 15
j_call: TRBJ2-7
cdr3_nt: TGTGCCAGCAGCTTACAGGGACTTAGTCCCTACGAGCAGTACTTC
cdr3_aa: CASSLQGLSPYEQYF

d_call: TRBD2
clone_size: once
v_call: TRBV18
cdr3_length: 15
j_call: TRBJ2-3
cdr3_nt: TGTGCCAGCTCACCTCTAGCGGGAATCTCAAATACGCAGTATTTT
cdr3_aa: CASSPLAGISNTQYF

d_call: -
clone_size: few
v_call: TRBV5-1
cdr3_length: 13
j_call: TRBJ1-1
cdr3_nt: TGCGCCAGCAGGACGAGCATGAACACTGAAGCTTTCTTT
cdr3_aa: CASRTSMNTEAFF

d_call: TRBD2
clone_size: -
v_call: TRBV19
cdr3_length: 16
j_call: TRBJ2-1
cdr3_nt: TGTGCCAGTACCCCTCACCCCGGGAGGGCGGGCAATGAGCAGTTCTTC
cdr3_aa: CASTPHPGRAGNEQFF

d_call: -
clone_size: few
v_call: TRBV7-9
cdr3_length: 14
j_call: TRBJ1-4
cdr3_nt: TGTGCCAGCAGCTTCGACGGCCATAATGAAAAACTGTTTTTT
cdr3_aa: CASSFDGHNEKLFF

d_call: TRBD1
clone_size: -
v_call: TRBV10-3
cdr3_length: 15
j_call: TRBJ2-3
cdr3_nt: TGTGCCATCAGTGATATAGGGGGCACAACAGATACGCAGTATTTT
cdr3_aa: CAISDIGGTTDTQYF

d_call: -
clone_size: few
v_call: TRBV6-6
cdr3_length: 11
j_call: TRBJ1-2
cdr3_nt: TGTGCCAGCAGCAAGAACTATGGCTACACCTTC
cdr3_aa: CASSKNYGYTF

d_call: -
clone_size: few
v_call: TRBV6-1
cdr3_length: 14
j_call: TRBJ1-5
cdr3_nt: TGTGCCAGCAGTAACGCCGGGGCTGGGGAGCCCCAGCATTTT
cdr3_aa: CASSNAGAGEPQHF

d_call: -
clone_size: -
v_call: TRBV5-1
cdr3_length: 14
j_call: TRBJ2-2
cdr3_nt: TGCGCCAGTCGATCTACAGGGAACACCGGGGAGCTGTTTTTT
cdr3_aa: CASRSTGNTGELFF

d_call: -
clone_size: -
v_call: TRBV20-1
cdr3_length: 11
j_call: TRBJ2-1
cdr3_nt: TGCAGTGCCACAAACAGCAATGAGCAGTTCTTC
cdr3_aa: CSATNSNEQFF

d_call: -
clone_size: -
v_call: TRBV4-3
cdr3_length: 15
j_call: TRBJ1-5
cdr3_nt: TGCGCCAGCAGCCTAAGGGTTTCTGGCAATCAGCCCCAGCATTTT
cdr3_aa: CASSLRVSGNQPQHF

d_call: TRBD1
clone_size: -
v_call: TRBV19
cdr3_length: 13
j_call: TRBJ2-7
cdr3_nt: TGTGCCAGTAGTGCGGGACAGGGGGCGCCGCAGTACTTC
cdr3_aa: CASSAGQGAPQYF

d_call: -
clone_size: -
v_call: TRBV9
cdr3_length: 12
j_call: TRBJ2-4
cdr3_nt: TGTGCCCGCGGCGGACCCAAAAACATTCAGTACTTC
cdr3_aa: CARGGPKNIQYF

d_call: TRBD1
clone_size: few
v_call: TRBV5-1
cdr3_length: 18
j_call: TRBJ1-1
cdr3_nt: TGCGCCAGCAGCTCCCGCCGGGACAGGGGGCGCCCGGGCACTGAAGCTTTCTTT
cdr3_aa: CASSSRRDRGRPGTEAFF

d_call: -
clone_size: -
v_call: TRBV6-5
cdr3_length: 15
j_call: TRBJ2-7
cdr3_nt: TGTGCCAGCAGTCCCAGTTTGGGCCGCTCCTACGAGCAGTACTTC
cdr3_aa: CASSPSLGRSYEQYF

d_call: -
clone_size: -
v_call: TRBV28
cdr3_length: 16
j_call: TRBJ2-1
cdr3_nt: TGTGCCAGCAGTTCGCCGGGGGTAGGATCCTACAATGAGCAGTTCTTC
cdr3_aa: CASSSPGVGSYNEQFF

d_call: TRBD1
clone_size: -
v_call: TRBV30
cdr3_length: 15
j_call: TRBJ2-7
cdr3_nt: TGTGCCTGGAGTGTACTTGGACAGGGGACTGACGAGCAGTACTTC
cdr3_aa: CAWSVLGQGTDEQYF

d_call: -
clone_size: -
v_call: TRBV30
cdr3_length: 12
j_call: TRBJ2-1
cdr3_nt: TGTGCCTGGAGTCCCATAAGGGGTGAGCAGTTCTTC
cdr3_aa: CAWSPIRGEQFF

d_call: TRBD1
clone_size: -
v_call: TRBV29-1
cdr3_length: 12
j_call: TRBJ1-2
cdr3_nt: TGCAGCGTGACAGGGGGCGTCTATGGCTACACCTTC
cdr3_aa: CSVTGGVYGYTF

d_call: TRBD2
clone_size: -
v_call: TRBV6-1
cdr3_length: 15
j_call: TRBJ2-5
cdr3_nt: TGTGCCAGCATAATGGGACTAGCGGGAGGAGAGACCCAGTACTTC
cdr3_aa: CASIMGLAGGETQYF

d_call: -
clone_size: few
v_call: TRBV10-2
cdr3_length: 13
j_call: TRBJ1-2
cdr3_nt: TGCGCCAGCAGTGAAGTGGTTGGGTATGGCTACACCTTC
cdr3_aa: CASSEVVGYGYTF